The clone carrying this T cell receptor (beta chain) was counted ten times or more. V dropped 2 bases and J dropped 3 bases, with 8 bases sitting between them. Germline CDR1 MNHNS, CDR2 SASEGT. This CDR3 is built from 15 residues. Genomic DNA was subjected to two-round multiplex PCR for amplification of TCR beta CDR3. The use of primers specific to each TRBV and TRBJ gene characterized first-round PCR. TCRdb re-derived calls from the multiplex PCR reads in MiXCR, one entry per CDR3 protein. The profile covers roughly 15,000 distinct CDR3 sequences, with roughly a third appearing a single time and 35% to 50% taken by the ten largest. These data come from a study of prognosis after radiotherapy for stage I lung cancer.

The chain has TRBV6-1 and TRBJ2-6; D may be TRBD1 (7 bases). The sample consisted of PBMCs, taken before or after stereotactic body radiation therapy (not recorded which). The receptor was derived from a donor at least 50 years old with non-small cell lung cancer. CDR3 amino acids: CASSEQGGGANVLTF. CDR3 DNA: TGTGCCAGCAGTGAACAGGGGGGTGGGGCCAACGTCCTGACTTTC.